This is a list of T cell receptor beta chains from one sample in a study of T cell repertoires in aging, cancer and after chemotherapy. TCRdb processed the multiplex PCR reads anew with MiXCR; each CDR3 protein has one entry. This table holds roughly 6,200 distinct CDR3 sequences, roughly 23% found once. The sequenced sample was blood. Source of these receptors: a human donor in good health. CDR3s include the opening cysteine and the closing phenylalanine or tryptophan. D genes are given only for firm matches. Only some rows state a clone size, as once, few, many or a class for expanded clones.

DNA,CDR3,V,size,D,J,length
TGTGCCAGCAGCCCAGGAGGCAGGGGGCGAGGCACTGAAGCTTTCTTT,CASSPGGRGRGTEAFF,TRBV6-2/TRBV6-3,medium-sized,TRBD1,TRBJ1-1,16
TGCAGTGCTAGAGAACGGAGGGACGGCTACACCTTC,CSARERRDGYTF,TRBV20-1,.,.,TRBJ1-2,12
TGTGCCACCAGCGGCGATAGGATACGGGGGGCTTTCTACGAGCAGTACTTC,CATSGDRIRGAFYEQYF,TRBV15,medium-sized,.,TRBJ2-7,17
TGTGCCAGCAGATCCTGGGAGGTCACCGGGGAGCTGTTTTTT,CASRSWEVTGELFF,TRBV6-1,once,.,TRBJ2-2,14
TGTGCCAGTAGTATACCCGGACAGGGGAGAGAGACCCAGTACTTC,CASSIPGQGRETQYF,TRBV19,.,TRBD1,TRBJ2-5,15
TGTGCCAGCAGTTTAATGGGGTACGAGCAGTACTTC,CASSLMGYEQYF,TRBV12-3/TRBV12-4,medium-sized,.,TRBJ2-7,12
TGTGCCAGCTCACCAGGGACCGCCGAGCAGTACTTC,CASSPGTAEQYF,TRBV18,medium-sized,.,TRBJ2-7,12
TGTGCCAGCACTCTGCCGACATCGCAAGAGACCCAGTACTTC,CASTLPTSQETQYF,TRBV2,few,.,TRBJ2-5,14
TGTGCCAGCAGGGTCCGGGACACTGAAGCTTTCTTT,CASRVRDTEAFF,TRBV6-1,.,.,TRBJ1-1,12
TGTGCCATCAGTGAGTCGCTGTCAATGAACACTGAAGCTTTCTTT,CAISESLSMNTEAFF,TRBV10-3,medium-sized,.,TRBJ1-1,15
TGTGCCAGCAGCTTGGGGACTGAAGCTTTCTTT,CASSLGTEAFF,TRBV11-2,medium-sized,.,TRBJ1-1,11
TGTGCCACCCGGCGGGACGGGAATCAGCCCCAGCATTTT,CATRRDGNQPQHF,TRBV6-5,medium-sized,.,TRBJ1-5,13
TGTGCCAGTAACTCGAGGGGGGTTAGCAATCAGCCCCAGCATTTT,CASNSRGVSNQPQHF,TRBV19,medium-sized,.,TRBJ1-5,15
TGTGCCACCAGTGCACGGGGGGGACTCACAGATACGCAGTATTTT,CATSARGGLTDTQYF,TRBV24-1,many,TRBD2,TRBJ2-3,15
TGTGCCAGCAGCCTACAGGGGGCCCGTGAAAAACTGTTTTTT,CASSLQGAREKLFF,TRBV3-1,.,TRBD1,TRBJ1-4,14
TGTGCCAGCAGCGGTGAGGTTAGGTCGTACACTGAAGCTTTCTTT,CASSGEVRSYTEAFF,TRBV5-4,medium-sized,.,TRBJ1-1,15
TGTGCCGTAGGTGGGGGATCTGAAGCTTTCTTT,CAVGGGSEAFF,TRBV6-5,medium-sized,.,TRBJ1-1,11
TGTGCCAGCGGGGGGAGGGAGGGACTCAACGAGCAGTACTTC,CASGGREGLNEQYF,TRBV6-5,.,TRBD2,TRBJ2-7,14
TGCAGTGCTCTTCTTGGGACTAGTTGGGCAGATACGCAGTATTTT,CSALLGTSWADTQYF,TRBV20-1,few,TRBD2,TRBJ2-3,15
TGCAGTGCTAGGGACAGCACTAACTATGGCTACACCTTC,CSARDSTNYGYTF,TRBV20-1,.,.,TRBJ1-2,13
TGTGCCAGCAGCGGGGGGGGAGCGCATGGCTACACCTTC,CASSGGGAHGYTF,TRBV5-6,medium-sized,.,TRBJ1-2,13
TGCAGTGCTGCAGGGGGCGCTGGCTATGGCTACACCTTC,CSAAGGAGYGYTF,TRBV20-1,medium-sized,TRBD1,TRBJ1-2,13
TGTGCCAGCACCTCGGGACTAGCGGCCACAGATACGCAGTATTTT,CASTSGLAATDTQYF,TRBV2,.,TRBD2,TRBJ2-3,15
TGTGCCAGCAGCTTCGACAGCTTGAGCTCCTATAATTCACCCCTCCACTTT,CASSFDSLSSYNSPLHF,TRBV6-1,medium-sized,.,TRBJ1-6,17
TGTGCCAGCAGCTACTCGGGAGATACGCAGTATTTT,CASSYSGDTQYF,TRBV4-2,few,.,TRBJ2-3,12
TGTGCCAGCAGACGGGATCCGAGGCGCTACACCTTC,CASRRDPRRYTF,TRBV5-4,medium-sized,.,TRBJ1-2,12
TGCGCCAGCAGCCATGCACCAGGGACAGCTAACTATGGCTACACCTTC,CASSHAPGTANYGYTF,TRBV4-3,medium-sized,TRBD1,TRBJ1-2,16
TGCAGTGCTAGAGATAGAGCTAGCGGGGGACCCTGGAATACGCAGTATTTT,CSARDRASGGPWNTQYF,TRBV20-1,few,TRBD2,TRBJ2-3,17
TGTGCCAGCAGCTTCGGCTACCAGACAGAAAACAACTATGGCTACACCTTC,CASSFGYQTENNYGYTF,TRBV5-4,medium-sized,.,TRBJ1-2,17
TGTGCCAGCAGCCGGTGGCCAGGCTCCTACAATGAGCAGTTCTTC,CASSRWPGSYNEQFF,TRBV6-5,few,.,TRBJ2-1,15
TGTGCCAGCAGCTTAACGGGAACTAGCACAGATACGCAGTATTTT,CASSLTGTSTDTQYF,TRBV7-3,.,.,TRBJ2-3,15
TGTGCCTGCCCGGGACAGGGAGGCTATGGCTACACCTTC,CACPGQGGYGYTF,TRBV30,medium-sized,TRBD1,TRBJ1-2,13
TGTGCCAGTAGTGCGGACGGAACTAACACTGAAGCTTTCTTT,CASSADGTNTEAFF,TRBV19,medium-sized,.,TRBJ1-1,14
TGTGCCAGCAGTGACCGTACAGGGGGCACAGATATGCAGTATTTT,CASSDRTGGTDMQYF,TRBV27,.,TRBD1,TRBJ2-3,15
TGTGCCAGCAGCTTGTACGGCCCGGGGGCCGGGGAGCTGTTTTTT,CASSLYGPGAGELFF,TRBV5-6,medium-sized,.,TRBJ2-2,15
TGCAGTGCTAGTTCCCAGCTGAACACTGAAGCTTTCTTT,CSASSQLNTEAFF,TRBV20-1,medium-sized,.,TRBJ1-1,13
TGTGCCAGCAGCTCCCCGGGACAGGGGTATGGCTACACCTTC,CASSSPGQGYGYTF,TRBV5-6,medium-sized,TRBD1,TRBJ1-2,14
TGTGCCGCAGGACAGGGAAGGGTAGCTTTCTTT,CAAGQGRVAFF,TRBV15,medium-sized,TRBD1,TRBJ1-1,11
TGTGCCAGCAGAGCGCCCGAGTATTCACCCCTCCACTTT,CASRAPEYSPLHF,TRBV6-1,medium-sized,.,TRBJ1-6,13
TGTGCCTGGAGTAACGGGAGGGGCTACGAGCAGTACTTC,CAWSNGRGYEQYF,TRBV30,medium-sized,TRBD2,TRBJ2-7,13
TGTGCCAGCAGCTTAGGTGGACAGGGTGATAGCTACACCTTC,CASSLGGQGDSYTF,TRBV7-9,medium-sized,TRBD1,TRBJ1-2,14
TGTGCCAGCAGCTTAAACAGGGGGGCTAACTATGGCTACACCTTC,CASSLNRGANYGYTF,TRBV7-9,medium-sized,TRBD1,TRBJ1-2,15
TGTGCCAGCAGTGTTCTTGCTAGCGGTAACACCGGGGAGCTGTTTTTT,CASSVLASGNTGELFF,TRBV6-4,medium-sized,TRBD2,TRBJ2-2,16
TGTGCCAGCAGTTACGGGTCGAGGGACTATGGCTACACCTTC,CASSYGSRDYGYTF,TRBV6-6,medium-sized,.,TRBJ1-2,14
TGTGCCAGTAGTATAACAGGGGGCGGAGAGACCCAGTACTTC,CASSITGGGETQYF,TRBV19,medium-sized,TRBD1,TRBJ2-5,14
TGTGCCAGCAGCGGACTAGCGGGAGGGCCTAGGGAGCAGTTCTTC,CASSGLAGGPREQFF,TRBV7-9,medium-sized,TRBD2,TRBJ2-1,15
TGTGCCATCCAAGGAAGGACAGGGGGCTACAATGAGCAGTTCTTC,CAIQGRTGGYNEQFF,TRBV6-2/TRBV6-3,.,TRBD1,TRBJ2-1,15